The present TCR beta chain was sequenced within a study of glioma-infiltrating T cells after dendritic cell vaccination. The CDR3 extends over 17 amino acids. Trimming cost V 4 bases and J 0 bases; bases outside gene matches: 8. Per germline, CDR1 MGHRA and CDR2 YSYEKL. General study findings and limits: TCR clonality showed no direct relationship with survival.

Amplification used 60 V beta primers and 13 J beta primers. TCRdb's table, derived via immunoSEQ multiplex PCR, lists solely in-frame clones and lacks some. This sample has around 100,000 clones, with about four fifths found just once. Remarks on this clone: Its antigen remains unidentified.

Sequenced here: blood, sampled before dendritic cell vaccination. The genes are TRBV4-1 and TRBJ1-3, with 8 nucleotides matching TRBD1. This TCR came from a human donor with glioblastoma. CDR3 DNA: TGCGCCAGCAGCCGCCCGGGACAGGTAGCCTCTGGAAACACCATATATTTT. Amino acids: CASSRPGQVASGNTIYF.